This paragraph covers one T cell receptor beta chain sequence. The antigen is unknown. V lost 8 bases, J lost 5 bases, and 8 bases stayed unmatched. Germline V gives CDR1 SNHLY, CDR2 FYNNEI. The CDR3 has 13 residues. TCRdb re-called the reads through MiXCR, storing one row per CDR3 protein. The sample shows 600,000 to 700,000 distinct CDR3 sequences, 33% of them seen only once. These data originate in a study of T cell repertoires in cytomegalovirus infection. Across the whole study: Newly reported HLA-C-restricted and thoroughly characterized HLA-B-restricted CMV epitopes were employed. Shared public TCR beta signatures pointed to both CMV infection and a matching HLA type.

General study points: What dominated the ex vivo response were HLA-C-restricted CMV-specific TCR beta clonotypes. Cumulative public TCR beta family frequency identified CMV carriers with the relevant HLA.

The chain has TRBV2 and TRBJ2-7, with TRBD1 identical over 8 bases. The material sequenced was cultured PBMCs, taken from culture after CMV antigen stimulation. The source of this sequence is a human donor in good health (CMV status not recorded). Some clones in this sample may be carry-over from other donors' samples. The CDR3 region has the DNA TGTGCCAGCCTGACAGGGGTTATCCACGAGCAGTACTTC. This encodes CASLTGVIHEQYF.